This T cell receptor (beta chain) appears in the sequencing data of a study of tumor-infiltrating lymphocytes in primary liver carcinoma. Co-extracting RNA and DNA was done with roughly 17-32 mg of unsorted bulk tissue as input. Germline V gene lookup returns CDR1 SGHAT and CDR2 FQDESV (reference sequence). The CDR3 consists of 15 residues. Starting from approximately 500 ng of total RNA, TCR beta cDNA was produced with a primer in the constant region. Each TCR beta library was derived from three nested multiplex PCR rounds that employed slightly modified ARM-PCR. TRBV1-TRBV30 forward primers paired with a C-beta reverse primer were used in the first two PCR rounds, which ran about 11 cycles each. MiXCR, run by TCRdb on the multiplex PCR reads, gives a single entry per CDR3 protein. Of tens of thousands of distinct CDR3 sequences listed, 70% to 80% are singletons. Remarks on this clonotype: Germline is not matched at one junction end, which may reflect a read error.

The rearrangement joins TRBV11-1 to TRBJ2-2, with D perhaps being TRBD1 or TRBD2 (5 bases each). The specimen sequenced was liver tumor tissue from sampling region 5. As to subset: tumor region T5, tumor centre. This receptor was taken from a man in his forties with primary liver carcinoma and hepatitis B virus infection. The CDR3 reads CAISYTGPFSGKLFF. The CDR3 coding sequence is TGTGCCATCAGCTATACAGGACCTTTCTCCGGGAAACTGTTTTTT.